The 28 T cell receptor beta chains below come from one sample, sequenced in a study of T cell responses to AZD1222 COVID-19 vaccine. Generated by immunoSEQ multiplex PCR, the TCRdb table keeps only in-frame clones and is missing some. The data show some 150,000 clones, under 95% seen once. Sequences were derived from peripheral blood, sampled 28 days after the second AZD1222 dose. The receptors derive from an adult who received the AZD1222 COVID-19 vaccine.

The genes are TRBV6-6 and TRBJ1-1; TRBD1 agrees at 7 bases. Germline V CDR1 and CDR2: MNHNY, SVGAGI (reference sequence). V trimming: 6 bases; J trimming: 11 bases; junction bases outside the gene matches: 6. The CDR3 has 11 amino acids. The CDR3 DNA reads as TGTGCCAGCAGCTTGGACAGGTTCGCTTTCTTT. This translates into CASSLDRFAFF.

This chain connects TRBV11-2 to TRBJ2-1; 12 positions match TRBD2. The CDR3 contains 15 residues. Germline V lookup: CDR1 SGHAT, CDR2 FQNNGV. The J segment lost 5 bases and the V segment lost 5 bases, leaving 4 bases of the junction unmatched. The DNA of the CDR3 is TGTGCCAGCAGCCCCCGACTAGCGGGGGACAATGAGCAGTTCTTC. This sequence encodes CASSPRLAGDNEQFF.

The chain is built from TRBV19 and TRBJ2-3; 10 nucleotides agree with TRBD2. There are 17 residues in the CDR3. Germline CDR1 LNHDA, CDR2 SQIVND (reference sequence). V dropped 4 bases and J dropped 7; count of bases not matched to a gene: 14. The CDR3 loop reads CASSTLSGRASTNTQYF. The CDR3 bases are TGTGCCAGTAGTACCCTGAGCGGGAGGGCCTCTACAAATACGCAGTATTTT.

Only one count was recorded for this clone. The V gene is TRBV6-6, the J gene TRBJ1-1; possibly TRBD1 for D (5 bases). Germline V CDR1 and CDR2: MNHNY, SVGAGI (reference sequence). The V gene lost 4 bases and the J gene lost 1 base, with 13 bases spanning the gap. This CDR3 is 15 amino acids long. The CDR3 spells CASSSLGQGNTEAFF. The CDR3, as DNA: TGTGCCAGCAGTTCCCTTGGCCAGGGGAACACTGAAGCTTTCTTT.

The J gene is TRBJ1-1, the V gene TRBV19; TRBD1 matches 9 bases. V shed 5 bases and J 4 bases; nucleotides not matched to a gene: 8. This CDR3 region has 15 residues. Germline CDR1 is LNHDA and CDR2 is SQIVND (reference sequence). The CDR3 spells CASSLRDRASTEAFF. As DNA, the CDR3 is TGTGCCAGTAGTCTCCGGGACAGGGCCAGCACTGAAGCTTTCTTT.

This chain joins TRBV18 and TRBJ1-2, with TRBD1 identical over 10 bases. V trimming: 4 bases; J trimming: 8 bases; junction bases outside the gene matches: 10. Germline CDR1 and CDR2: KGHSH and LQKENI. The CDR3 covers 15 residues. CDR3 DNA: TGTGCCAGCTCACAGTCCCGGGACAGGGGATCAGGCTACACCTTC. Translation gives CASSQSRDRGSGYTF.

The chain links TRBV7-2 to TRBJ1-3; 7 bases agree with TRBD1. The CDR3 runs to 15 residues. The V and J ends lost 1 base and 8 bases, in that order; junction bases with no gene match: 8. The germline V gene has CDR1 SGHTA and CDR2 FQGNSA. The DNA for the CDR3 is TGTGCCAGCAGCTTAGGTCCGTCAGGGGGGGACACCATATATTTT. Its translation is CASSLGPSGGDTIYF.

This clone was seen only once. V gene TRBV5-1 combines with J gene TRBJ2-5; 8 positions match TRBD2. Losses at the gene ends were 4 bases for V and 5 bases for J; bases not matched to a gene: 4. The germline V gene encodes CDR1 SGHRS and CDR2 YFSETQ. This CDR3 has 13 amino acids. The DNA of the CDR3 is TGCGCCAGCAGCCTTAGCGGGGATGAGACCCAGTACTTC. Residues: CASSLSGDETQYF.

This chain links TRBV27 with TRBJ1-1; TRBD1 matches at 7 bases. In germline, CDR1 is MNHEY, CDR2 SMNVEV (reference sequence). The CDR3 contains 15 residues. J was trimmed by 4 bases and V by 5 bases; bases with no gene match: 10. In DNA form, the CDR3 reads TGTGCCAGCAGTCTACAGGGGTCGTTGCTCACTGAAGCTTTCTTT. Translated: CASSLQGSLLTEAFF.

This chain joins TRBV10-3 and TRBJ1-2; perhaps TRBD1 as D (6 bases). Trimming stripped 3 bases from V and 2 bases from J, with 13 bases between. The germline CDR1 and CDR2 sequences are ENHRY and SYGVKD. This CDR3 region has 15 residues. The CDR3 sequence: CAISESQGINYGYTF. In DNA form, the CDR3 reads TGTGCCATCAGTGAAAGTCAGGGGATCAACTATGGCTACACCTTC.

CDR3 loop: CASSWGAGGEKLFF. In nucleotides, the CDR3 is TGCGCCAGCAGCTGGGGGGCAGGCGGAGAAAAACTGTTTTTT. The chain couples TRBV5-1 to TRBJ1-4; D perhaps matches TRBD1 (6 bases). From germline, CDR1 is SGHRS and CDR2 YFSETQ. Trimming left V 3 bases short and J 8 bases short, with 14 bases between. CDR3 length: 14 residues.

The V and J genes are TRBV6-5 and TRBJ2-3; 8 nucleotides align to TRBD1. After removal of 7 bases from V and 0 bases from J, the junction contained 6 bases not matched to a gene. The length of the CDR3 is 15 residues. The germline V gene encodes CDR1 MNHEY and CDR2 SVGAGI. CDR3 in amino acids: CASISRDRSTDTQYF. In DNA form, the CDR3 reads TGTGCCAGCATCTCGCGGGACAGGAGCACAGATACGCAGTATTTT.

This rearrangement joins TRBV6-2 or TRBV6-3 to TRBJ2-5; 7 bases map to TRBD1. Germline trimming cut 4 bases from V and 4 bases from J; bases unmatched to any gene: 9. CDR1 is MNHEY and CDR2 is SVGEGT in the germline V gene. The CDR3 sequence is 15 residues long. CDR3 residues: CASSWPGGNLETQYF. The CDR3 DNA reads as TGTGCCAGCAGTTGGCCAGGGGGAAACCTAGAGACCCAGTACTTC.

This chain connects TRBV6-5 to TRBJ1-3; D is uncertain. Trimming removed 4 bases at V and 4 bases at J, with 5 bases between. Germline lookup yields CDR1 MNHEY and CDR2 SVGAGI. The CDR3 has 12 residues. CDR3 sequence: CASSSPGNTIYF. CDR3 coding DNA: TGTGCCAGCAGTTCCCCGGGAAACACCATATATTTT.

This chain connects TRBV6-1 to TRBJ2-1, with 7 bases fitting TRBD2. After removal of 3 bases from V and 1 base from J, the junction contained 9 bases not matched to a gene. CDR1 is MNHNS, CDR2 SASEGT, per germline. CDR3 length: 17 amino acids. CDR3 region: CASSDKGREMSYNEQFF. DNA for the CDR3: TGTGCCAGCAGTGATAAAGGGCGGGAGATGTCCTACAATGAGCAGTTCTTC.

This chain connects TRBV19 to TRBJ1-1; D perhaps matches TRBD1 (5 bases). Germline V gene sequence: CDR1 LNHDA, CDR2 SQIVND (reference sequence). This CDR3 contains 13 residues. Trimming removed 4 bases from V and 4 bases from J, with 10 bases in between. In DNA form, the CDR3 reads TGTGCCAGTAGTAAAAGGGGTGTCACTGAAGCTTTCTTT. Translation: CASSKRGVTEAFF.

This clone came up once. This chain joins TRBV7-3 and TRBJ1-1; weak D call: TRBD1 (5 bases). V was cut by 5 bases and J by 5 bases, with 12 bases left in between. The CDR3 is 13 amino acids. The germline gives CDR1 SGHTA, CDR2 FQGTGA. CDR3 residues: CASSPKPGTEAFF. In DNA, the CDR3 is TGTGCCAGCAGCCCGAAACCAGGGACTGAAGCTTTCTTT. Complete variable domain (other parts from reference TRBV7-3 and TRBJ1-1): GAGVSQTPSNKVTEKGKYVELRCDPISGHTALYWYRQSLGQGPEFLIYFQGTGAADDSGLPNDRFFAVRPEGSVSTLKIQRTERGDSAVYLCASSPKPGTEAFFGQGTRLTVV.

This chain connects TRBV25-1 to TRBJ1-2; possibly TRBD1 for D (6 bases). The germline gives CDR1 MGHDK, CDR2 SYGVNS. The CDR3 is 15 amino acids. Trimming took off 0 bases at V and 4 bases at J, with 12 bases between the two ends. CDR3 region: CASSEYGGAVYGYTF. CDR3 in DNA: TGTGCCAGCAGTGAATATGGGGGGGCGGTCTATGGCTACACCTTC.

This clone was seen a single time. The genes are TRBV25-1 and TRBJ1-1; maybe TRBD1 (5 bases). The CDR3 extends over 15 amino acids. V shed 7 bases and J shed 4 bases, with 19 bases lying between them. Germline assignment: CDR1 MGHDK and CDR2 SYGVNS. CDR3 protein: CASKSPGDRGTEAFF. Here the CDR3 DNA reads TGTGCCAGCAAATCACCGGGGGATAGGGGCACTGAAGCTTTCTTT. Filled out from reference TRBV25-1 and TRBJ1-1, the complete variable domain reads EADIYQTPRYLVIGTGKKITLECSQTMGHDKMYWYQQDPGMELHLIHYSYGVNSTEKGDLSSESTVSRIRTEHFPLTLESARPSHTSQYLCASKSPGDRGTEAFFGQGTRLTVV.

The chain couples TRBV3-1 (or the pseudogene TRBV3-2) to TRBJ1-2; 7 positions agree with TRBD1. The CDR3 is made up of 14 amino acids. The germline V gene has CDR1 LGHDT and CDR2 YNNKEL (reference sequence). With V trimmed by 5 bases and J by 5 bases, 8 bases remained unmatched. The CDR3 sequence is CASSVQGSGYGYTF. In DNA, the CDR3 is TGTGCCAGCAGCGTACAGGGGAGTGGATATGGCTACACCTTC.

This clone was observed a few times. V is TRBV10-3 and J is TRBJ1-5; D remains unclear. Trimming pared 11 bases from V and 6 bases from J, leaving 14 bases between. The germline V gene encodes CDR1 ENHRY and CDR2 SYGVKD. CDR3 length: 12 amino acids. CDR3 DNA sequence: TGTGCCGCCCACACCCCCCCTCAGCCCCAGCATTTT. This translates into CAAHTPPQPQHF.

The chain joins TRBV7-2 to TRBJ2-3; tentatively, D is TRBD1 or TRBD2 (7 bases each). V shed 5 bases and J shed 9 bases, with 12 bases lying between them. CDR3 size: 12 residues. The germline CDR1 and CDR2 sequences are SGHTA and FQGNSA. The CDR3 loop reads CASSPRGGTQYF. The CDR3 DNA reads TGTGCCAGCAGCCCCAGGGGGGGAACGCAGTATTTT.

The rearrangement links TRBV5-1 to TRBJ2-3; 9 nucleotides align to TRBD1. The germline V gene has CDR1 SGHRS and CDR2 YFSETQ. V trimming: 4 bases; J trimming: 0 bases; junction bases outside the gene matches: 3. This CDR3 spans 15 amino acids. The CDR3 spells CASSTGGLSTDTQYF. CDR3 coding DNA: TGCGCCAGCAGCACAGGGGGCCTCAGCACAGATACGCAGTATTTT.

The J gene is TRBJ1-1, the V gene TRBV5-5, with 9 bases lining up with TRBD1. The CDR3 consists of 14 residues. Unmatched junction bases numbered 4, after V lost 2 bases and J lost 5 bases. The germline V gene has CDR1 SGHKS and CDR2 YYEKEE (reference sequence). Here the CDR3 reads CASSFETGGTEAFF. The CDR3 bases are TGTGCCAGCAGCTTCGAGACAGGGGGGACTGAAGCTTTCTTT.

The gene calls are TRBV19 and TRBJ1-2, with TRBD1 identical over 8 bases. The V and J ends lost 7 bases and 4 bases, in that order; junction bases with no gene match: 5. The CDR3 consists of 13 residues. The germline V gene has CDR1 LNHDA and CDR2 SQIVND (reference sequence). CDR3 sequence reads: CASTRGTGYGYTF. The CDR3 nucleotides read TGTGCCAGTACCCGGGGGACAGGCTATGGCTACACCTTC.

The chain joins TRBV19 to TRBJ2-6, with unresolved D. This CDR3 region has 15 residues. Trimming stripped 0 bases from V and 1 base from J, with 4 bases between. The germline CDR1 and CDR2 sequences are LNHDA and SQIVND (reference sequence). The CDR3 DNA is TGTGCCAGTAGTATAGACAGGTCTGGGGCCAACGTCCTGACTTTC. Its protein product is CASSIDRSGANVLTF.

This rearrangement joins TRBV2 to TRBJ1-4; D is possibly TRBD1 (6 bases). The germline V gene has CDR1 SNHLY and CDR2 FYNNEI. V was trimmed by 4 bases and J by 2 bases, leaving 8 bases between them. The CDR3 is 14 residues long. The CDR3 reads CASSVQGTNEKLFF. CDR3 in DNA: TGTGCCAGCAGTGTGCAGGGGACTAATGAAAAACTGTTTTTT. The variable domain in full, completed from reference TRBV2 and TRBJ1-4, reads EPEVTQTPSHQVTQMGQEVILRCVPISNHLYFYWYRQILGQKVEFLVSFYNNEISEKSEIFDDQFSVERPDGSNFTLKIRSTKLEDSAMYFCASSVQGTNEKLFFGSGTQLSVL.

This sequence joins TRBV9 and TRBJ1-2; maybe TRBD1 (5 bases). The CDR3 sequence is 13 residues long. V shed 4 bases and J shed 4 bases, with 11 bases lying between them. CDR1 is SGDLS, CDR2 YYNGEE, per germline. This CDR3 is CASSPQDRYGYTF. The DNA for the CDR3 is TGTGCCAGCAGCCCACAGGACCGCTATGGCTACACCTTC.